This TCR beta chain originates from a study of cytomegalovirus exposure and HLA in healthy donors. CDR1 and CDR2 from the germline V gene are LNHDA and SQIVND (reference sequence). CDR3 size: 16 residues. Trimming took off 5 bases at V and 2 bases at J, with 15 bases between the two ends. 60 Vbeta and 13 Jbeta primers were used in PCR. Sequencing was performed with immunoSEQ multiplex PCR; in TCRdb, only in-frame clones are kept and a portion is missing. The sample carries about 120,000 clones, roughly a tenth recorded once. Study-level points and caveats: Association of a missense DCLRE1C variant with TCR beta V- and J-gene trimming was reported in a later analysis.

Note on this clone: What it recognizes is unknown.

The receptor comes from a woman aged 18-30 years in good health and CMV-seropositive. The V gene is TRBV19, the J gene TRBJ1-4, with D uncertain. Material for sequencing was PBMCs. CDR3 residues: CASSFDGVMTNEKLFF. Here the CDR3 DNA reads TGTGCCAGTAGTTTCGACGGAGTCATGACTAATGAAAAACTGTTTTTT.